A selection of T cell receptor beta chains follows, all from one sample in a study of shared clonotypes between healthy human individuals. Method: immunoSEQ multiplex PCR; TCRdb's copy keeps in-frame clones and lacks some. The repertoire holds about 2 million clones, with about 94% as singletons. Sequencing was performed on naive CD8+ T cells sorted from blood. All receptors derive from a man aged 18-30 years in good health. The CDR3 runs from the conserved cysteine through the conserved F or W. The D gene is left open where the match is weak. Clone size is stated in some rows and not others, as once, few, many or a class when expanded.

CDR3 DNA: TGTGCCAGCAGTTACTGGAGCCAAGAGACCCAGTACTTC
CDR3 protein: CASSYWSQETQYF
V gene: TRBV6-5
J gene: TRBJ2-5
D gene: -
clone size: -

CDR3 DNA: TGCGCCAGCAGCCAAACGACCCTTACTAGCGGAAACACCGGGGAGCTGTTTTTT
CDR3 protein: CASSQTTLTSGNTGELFF
V gene: TRBV4-3
J gene: TRBJ2-2
D gene: TRBD2
clone size: -

CDR3 DNA: TGTGCCAGCAGCCCAGGGACTAGCGGGAGTGCCGAGCAGTACTTC
CDR3 protein: CASSPGTSGSAEQYF
V gene: TRBV13
J gene: TRBJ2-7
D gene: TRBD2
clone size: -

CDR3 DNA: TGTGCCAGCAGCTTTTGGACTAGCAGGTTAGAGACCCAGTACTTC
CDR3 protein: CASSFWTSRLETQYF
V gene: TRBV5-6
J gene: TRBJ2-5
D gene: TRBD2
clone size: -

CDR3 DNA: TGTGCCATCAGTGATCCAGGGAACTCCTACGAGCAGTACTTC
CDR3 protein: CAISDPGNSYEQYF
V gene: TRBV10-3
J gene: TRBJ2-7
D gene: -
clone size: -

CDR3 DNA: TGCGCCAGCAGCGGACTAGCGGGAGCGCGGAATGAGCAGTTCTTC
CDR3 protein: CASSGLAGARNEQFF
V gene: TRBV4-1
J gene: TRBJ2-1
D gene: TRBD2
clone size: once

CDR3 DNA: TGCGCCAGCAGCTTGGCCGGGGGGGCACCCTACGAGCAGTACTTC
CDR3 protein: CASSLAGGAPYEQYF
V gene: TRBV5-1
J gene: TRBJ2-7
D gene: TRBD2
clone size: -

CDR3 DNA: TGTGCCAGCAGCTTGTGGGCCTACACCGGGGAGCTGTTTTTT
CDR3 protein: CASSLWAYTGELFF
V gene: TRBV5-6
J gene: TRBJ2-2
D gene: -
clone size: -

CDR3 DNA: TGTGCCAGCAGCTTCCTGGACCTGCTCCACGTGGGCTACACCTTC
CDR3 protein: CASSFLDLLHVGYTF
V gene: TRBV7-9
J gene: TRBJ1-2
D gene: -
clone size: -

CDR3 DNA: TGTGCCAGCAGTGAATGGGAGGGACGCCGGAGGGGCTACACCTTC
CDR3 protein: CASSEWEGRRRGYTF
V gene: TRBV25-1
J gene: TRBJ1-2
D gene: -
clone size: -

CDR3 DNA: TGCGCCAGCAGCCACGGAGTCTCCTACGAGCAGTACTTC
CDR3 protein: CASSHGVSYEQYF
V gene: TRBV4-3
J gene: TRBJ2-7
D gene: -
clone size: -

CDR3 DNA: TGTGCCTGGAGTGTAGGTCTAGCGGGAGGGATTTACGAGCAGTACTTC
CDR3 protein: CAWSVGLAGGIYEQYF
V gene: TRBV30
J gene: TRBJ2-7
D gene: TRBD2
clone size: -

CDR3 DNA: TGCGCCAGCAGCCAAGATCGGACAGGTAATGGAAAACTGTTTTTT
CDR3 protein: CASSQDRTGNGKLFF
V gene: TRBV4-1
J gene: TRBJ1-4
D gene: TRBD1
clone size: -

CDR3 DNA: TGTGCCAGCAGTCCAGTGTGGCTAGCGGGGGAAGAGACCCAGTACTTC
CDR3 protein: CASSPVWLAGEETQYF
V gene: TRBV27
J gene: TRBJ2-5
D gene: TRBD2
clone size: -

CDR3 DNA: TGCGCCAGCAGACAGGGAGGAGTACAGCCCCAGCATTTT
CDR3 protein: CASRQGGVQPQHF
V gene: TRBV4-3
J gene: TRBJ1-5
D gene: -
clone size: -

CDR3 DNA: TGTGCCAGATCTAGGGACTCGTGGAATTCACCCCTCCACTTT
CDR3 protein: CARSRDSWNSPLHF
V gene: TRBV9
J gene: TRBJ1-6
D gene: -
clone size: -

CDR3 DNA: TGTGCCAGCTCACCCGGGGGGAACTACGAGCAGTACTTC
CDR3 protein: CASSPGGNYEQYF
V gene: TRBV18
J gene: TRBJ2-7
D gene: TRBD2
clone size: -

CDR3 DNA: TGTGCCAGCAGCGAGATGGACGGAGGACCCAAGAACACCGGGGAGCTGTTTTTT
CDR3 protein: CASSEMDGGPKNTGELFF
V gene: TRBV9
J gene: TRBJ2-2
D gene: -
clone size: -